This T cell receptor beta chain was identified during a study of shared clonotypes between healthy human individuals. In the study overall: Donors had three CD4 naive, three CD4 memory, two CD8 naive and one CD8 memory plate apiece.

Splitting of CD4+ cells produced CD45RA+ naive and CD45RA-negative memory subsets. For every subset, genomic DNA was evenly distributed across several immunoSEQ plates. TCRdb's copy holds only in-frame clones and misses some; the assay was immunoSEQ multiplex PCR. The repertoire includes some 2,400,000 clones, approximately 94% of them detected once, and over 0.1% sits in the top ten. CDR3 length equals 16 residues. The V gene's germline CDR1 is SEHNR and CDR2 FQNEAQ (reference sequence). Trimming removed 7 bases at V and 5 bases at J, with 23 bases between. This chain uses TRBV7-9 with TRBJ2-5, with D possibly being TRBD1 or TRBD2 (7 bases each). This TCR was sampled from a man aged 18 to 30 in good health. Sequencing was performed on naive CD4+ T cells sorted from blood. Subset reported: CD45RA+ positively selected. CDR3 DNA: TGTGCCAGCACCCCCCAGGGGGGGGTTGGTATGGAGACCCAGTACTTC. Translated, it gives CASTPQGGVGMETQYF.